One and the same sample provided the 25 T cell receptor beta chains below, sequenced in a study of blood T cells in healthy people across ages. Through a sample-barcoded 5' primer and a J-beta primer mix, a second PCR was run for roughly 7 to 11 cycles. Via MiXCR, TCRdb re-called the 5' RACE reads, giving one row per CDR3 protein. The data show 750,000 to 950,000 distinct CDR3 sequences, with less than 70% seen just once and under 50% held by the top ten. The sequencing sample was made of blood. These receptors were obtained from a man older than 75 in good health.

This sequence joins TRBV28 and TRBJ1-2; possible D gene TRBD1, 5 bases. Trimming cost V 5 bases and J 8 bases, with 15 bases left between them. Germline V lookup: CDR1 MDHEN, CDR2 SYDVKM. The CDR3 sequence is 13 residues long. Here the CDR3 reads CASSLSRGAGYTF. In DNA form, the CDR3 reads TGTGCCAGCAGTCTGTCTCGTGGGGCAGGCTACACCTTC.

The rearrangement joins TRBV15 to TRBJ2-1, with TRBD1 as a possible D gene (5 bases). V dropped 1 base and J dropped 4 bases, with 11 bases sitting between them. This CDR3 has 15 amino acids. CDR1 is LNHNV and CDR2 is YYDKDF in the germline V gene (reference sequence). This CDR3 is CATSRGGLAYNEQFF. The CDR3 DNA is TGTGCCACCAGCAGAGGGGGCCTCGCGTACAATGAGCAGTTCTTC. Based on the CDR3 plus reference TRBV15 and TRBJ2-1, the full variable domain is DAMVIQNPRYQVTQFGKPVTLSCSQTLNHNVMYWYQQKSSQAPKLLFHYYDKDFNNEADTPDNFQSRRPNTSFCFLDIRSPGLGDTAMYLCATSRGGLAYNEQFFGPGTRLTVL.

V and J are TRBV5-1 and TRBJ2-5; 7 nucleotides agree with TRBD1. The trim removed 4 bases at V and 1 base at J, leaving 7 bases unmatched. CDR1 SGHRS and CDR2 YFSETQ come from the germline V gene. The CDR3 totals 15 residues. In DNA, the CDR3 is TGCGCCAGCAGCATCTCCGGGACAGCCCAAGAGACCCAGTACTTC. It specifies CASSISGTAQETQYF.

The J gene is TRBJ1-1, the V gene TRBV5-5; D remains ambiguous. The germline V gene encodes CDR1 SGHKS and CDR2 YYEKEE (reference sequence). V lost 3 bases and J 0 bases, leaving 9 bases between the germline ends. This CDR3 is built from 14 residues. This chain's CDR3 is CASSSGFLNTEAFF. CDR3 DNA sequence: TGTGCCAGCAGCTCGGGGTTCTTGAACACTGAAGCTTTCTTT.

The V gene is TRBV9, the J gene TRBJ2-1; D is possibly TRBD2 (6 bases). Germline-derived CDR1 and CDR2 are SGDLS and YYNGEE. The CDR3 covers 17 residues. V was cut by 0 bases and J by 10 bases, with 23 bases left in between. CDR3 protein: CASSVVRSPGTPVEQFF. CDR3 DNA: TGTGCCAGCAGCGTAGTGCGGTCTCCCGGGACTCCCGTCGAGCAGTTCTTC.

The V call is TRBV11-1, the J call TRBJ1-3, with 11 bases lining up with TRBD1. Germline V gene sequence: CDR1 SGHAT, CDR2 FQDESV (reference sequence). This CDR3 comprises 16 residues. Trimming took 5 bases from V and 3 from J; bases not matched to a gene: 6. In DNA form, the CDR3 reads TGTGCCAGCAGCAAAGGACAGGGGGCCTTTGGAAACACCATATATTTT. This codes for CASSKGQGAFGNTIYF.

This clonotype came up a few times. The chain combines TRBV20-1 with TRBJ2-4; D is perhaps TRBD1 or TRBD2 (7 bases each). TRBJ2-7 explains the end of the DNA better; the J call may be wrong. Germline V gene lookup returns CDR1 DFQATT and CDR2 SNEGSKA (reference sequence). The CDR3 spans 13 residues. The DNA of the CDR3 is TGCAGTGCAACGACAGGGAGGGTTGGCGAGCAGTACTTC. It translates to CSATTGRVGEQYF.

This clonotype was seen a handful of times. The genes are TRBV20-1 and TRBJ2-1, with 9 bases fitting TRBD1. CDR3 size: 15 residues. The ends lost 4 bases at V and 4 bases at J; junction bases unmatched: 8. Germline V gene data show CDR1 as DFQATT and CDR2 as SNEGSKA (reference sequence). The CDR3: CSATHPGQGYNEQFF. The CDR3 DNA is TGCAGTGCTACACACCCGGGACAGGGATACAATGAGCAGTTCTTC.

The table lists this clonotype with a few counts. J is TRBJ2-1 and V is TRBV7-9, with TRBD2 matching 10 bases. From germline, CDR1 is SEHNR and CDR2 FQNEAQ (reference sequence). The CDR3 covers 15 residues. J lost 7 bases, V lost 0 bases, and 3 bases had no gene match. The CDR3 nucleotides are TGTGCCAGCAGCTTAGCAAGCGGGAGGGAAAATGAGCAGTTCTTC. The encoded protein is CASSLASGRENEQFF.

V and J are TRBV7-2 and TRBJ2-3; the D call may be TRBD1 or TRBD2 (5 bases each). CDR1 SGHTA and CDR2 FQGNSA come from the germline V gene. The CDR3 is made up of 13 amino acids. V gave up 5 bases and J gave up 9 bases, with 15 bases separating them. This CDR3 reads CASSPIRRDTQYF. The CDR3 DNA is TGTGCCAGCAGCCCAATCCGTCGGGACACGCAGTATTTT. The full variable domain, its missing parts supplied by reference TRBV7-2 and TRBJ2-3, is GAGVSQSPSNKVTEKGKDVELRCDPISGHTALYWYRQSLGQGLEFLIYFQGNSAPDKSGLPSDRFSAERTGGSVSTLTIQRTQQEDSAVYLCASSPIRRDTQYFGPGTRLTVL.

The chain combines TRBV10-3 with TRBJ2-1; D is perhaps TRBD2 (6 bases). V lost 4 bases to trimming and J lost 0 bases, with 10 bases between them. The CDR3 consists of 15 residues. Germline values: CDR1 ENHRY, CDR2 SYGVKD. CDR3 in amino acids: CAISAGTVSYNEQFF. CDR3 nucleotide sequence: TGTGCCATCAGTGCCGGGACTGTCTCCTACAATGAGCAGTTCTTC.

This clonotype was counted a few times. This chain uses TRBV27 with TRBJ2-1; unclear D gene. Germline V CDR1 and CDR2: MNHEY, SMNVEV (reference sequence). This CDR3 comprises 16 residues. The V end was cut by 5 bases, the J end by 5 bases, with 19 bases between. The CDR3 region is CASSPSPVPPDNEQFF. The DNA for the CDR3 is TGTGCCAGCAGTCCCTCCCCAGTACCCCCGGACAATGAGCAGTTCTTC.

This clonotype was detected only a few times. The chain recombines TRBV9 with TRBJ2-7; tentative D call: TRBD1 (5 bases). The CDR3 spans 14 residues. Germline V gene sequence: CDR1 SGDLS, CDR2 YYNGEE. Trimming took 0 bases from V and 2 from J, leaving 9 bases between them. CDR3 nucleotides: TGTGCCAGCAGCGTAGACGACAGACCCTACGAGCAGTACTTC. Protein: CASSVDDRPYEQYF.

This clonotype was seen only a few times. The chain links TRBV7-9 to TRBJ1-4; 7 nucleotides agree with TRBD1. Germline V gene data show CDR1 as SEHNR and CDR2 as FQNEAQ (reference sequence). V dropped 5 bases and J dropped 7; count of bases not matched to a gene: 10. This CDR3 contains 15 residues. The CDR3 DNA sequence: TGTGCCAGCAGCCCGCGGACAGGCGGGGCTGAAAAACTGTTTTTT. Translation gives CASSPRTGGAEKLFF.

The sample holds one count of this clonotype. V is TRBV21-1 and J is TRBJ2-5; the table's TRBD1 call for D was not verified on the DNA. The DNA end favors TRBJ2-7, so the J call may be wrong. TRBV21-1 counts as a pseudogene. The CDR3 runs 17 residues. The DNA of the CDR3 is TGTGCCAGCAGCGGACGAAAGGGGGACAGGGCCACCTACGAGCAGTACTTC. The encoded protein is CASSGRKGDRATYEQYF.

The chain uses TRBV5-1 and TRBJ2-2, with 11 bases matching TRBD2. The CDR3 loop spans 16 amino acids. From germline, CDR1 is SGHRS and CDR2 YFSETQ. The trim removed 4 bases at V and 4 bases at J, leaving 6 bases unmatched. The chain's CDR3 is CASSRLAGWVTGELFF. CDR3 coding DNA: TGCGCCAGCAGCCGACTAGCGGGATGGGTCACCGGGGAGCTGTTTTTT.

This clonotype was seen more than once but under ten times. The chain combines TRBV20-1 with TRBJ2-7, with D perhaps TRBD2 (5 bases). The ends were cut back, 6 bases at V and 0 bases at J, with 15 bases in the middle. Per germline, CDR1 DFQATT and CDR2 SNEGSKA (reference sequence). The CDR3 is made up of 14 amino acids. CDR3 protein: CSAQMGAGSYEQYF. Written as DNA, the CDR3 is TGCAGTGCCCAGATGGGTGCGGGCTCCTACGAGCAGTACTTC.

The CDR3 region is CASSPIAGVHGELFF. The DNA for the CDR3 is TGTGCCAGCAGCCCAATAGCGGGAGTCCACGGGGAGCTGTTTTTT. The chain employs TRBV7-2 and TRBJ2-2; TRBD2 matches 9 bases. The J segment lost 7 bases and the V segment lost 5 bases, leaving 8 bases of the junction unmatched. CDR1 SGHTA and CDR2 FQGNSA come from the germline V gene. The CDR3 contains 15 residues. Looking up the rest from reference TRBV7-2 and TRBJ2-2 gives the full variable domain: GAGVSQSPSNKVTEKGKDVELRCDPISGHTALYWYRQSLGQGLEFLIYFQGNSAPDKSGLPSDRFSAERTGGSVSTLTIQRTQQEDSAVYLCASSPIAGVHGELFFGEGSRLTVL.

This clonotype was observed a handful of times. The chain recombines TRBV7-9 with TRBJ2-7, with 8 bases aligning to TRBD2. CDR1 is SEHNR, CDR2 FQNEAQ, per germline (reference sequence). Germline trimming cut 3 bases from V and 3 bases from J; bases unmatched to any gene: 19. The CDR3 sequence is 19 residues long. The CDR3: CASSFDWGAGREAFYEQYF. CDR3 coding DNA: TGTGCCAGCAGCTTCGACTGGGGGGCTGGGCGGGAGGCCTTCTACGAGCAGTACTTC.

The V and J genes are TRBV29-1 and TRBJ2-7, with D uncertain. V was shortened by 7 bases and J by 0 bases, with 13 bases between the two germline ends. Germline-derived CDR1 and CDR2 are SQVTM and ANQGSEA. The CDR3 has 13 residues. CDR3 protein: CSAQASSSYEQYF. The CDR3 nucleotides read TGCAGCGCCCAAGCCAGTTCCTCCTACGAGCAGTACTTC.

This chain uses TRBV6-2 or TRBV6-3 with TRBJ2-2; 13 nucleotides align to TRBD2. Trimming took 4 bases from V and 1 from J; bases not matched to a gene: 15. The V gene's germline CDR1 is MNHEY and CDR2 SVGEGT. CDR3 length equals 21 residues. This CDR3 is CASSLTIRTSGSIMNTGELFF. The CDR3 DNA reads as TGTGCCAGCAGTTTGACTATCCGGACTAGCGGGAGTATAATGAACACCGGGGAGCTGTTTTTT.

This clonotype was picked up a small number of times. This chain links TRBV24-1 with TRBJ2-3, with TRBD2 matching over 10 bases. This CDR3 has 15 residues. Germline values: CDR1 KGHDR, CDR2 SFDVKD. The junction had 5 bases not matched to a gene; V was cut back by 6 bases and J by 3 bases. CDR3 sequence reads: CATSSLAGATDTQYF. The CDR3 DNA follows: TGTGCCACCAGTTCCCTAGCGGGAGCAACAGATACGCAGTATTTT.

This clonotype was observed a few times. The CDR3 bases are TGTGCCAGCAGCGTAGGTACTGATCCTCCTGAGCAGTTCTTC. Encoded protein: CASSVGTDPPEQFF. This rearrangement joins TRBV9 to TRBJ2-1; D call uncertain. V lost 0 bases, J lost 9 bases, and 13 bases lay in between. Per the germline V gene, CDR1 is SGDLS and CDR2 is YYNGEE. The CDR3 contains 14 residues.

This clonotype was counted between two and nine times. The rearrangement links TRBV29-1 to TRBJ1-1, with TRBD1 matching 9 bases. V shed 6 bases, J shed 2 bases, and the junction held 7 bases outside the gene matches. CDR3 length: 14 residues. The V gene's germline CDR1 is SQVTM and CDR2 ANQGSEA. CDR3 protein: CSVVTGGINTEAFF. CDR3 in DNA: TGCAGCGTCGTTACAGGGGGCATCAACACTGAAGCTTTCTTT.

This sequence joins TRBV29-1 and TRBJ2-5; 8 bases fit TRBD1. CDR1 is SQVTM, CDR2 ANQGSEA, per germline. Trimming took 7 bases from V and 2 from J; bases not matched to a gene: 3. The CDR3 contains 12 residues. The CDR3 loop reads CSGTGSQETQYF. Written as DNA, the CDR3 is TGCAGCGGGACAGGGTCGCAAGAGACCCAGTACTTC.